This entry lists 29 T cell receptor beta chains sequenced from one sample in a study of shared clonotypes between healthy human individuals. Repertoires were generated with immunoSEQ multiplex PCR, while TCRdb's copy carries only in-frame clones and drops some. In the table there are millions of clones, about 95% of which are singletons. Sequencing used naive CD4+ T cells sorted from blood. Stated subset: CD45RA+ positively selected. The receptors derive from a man aged 18 to 30 in good health.

V gene TRBV7-2 combines with J gene TRBJ2-5; 8 bases fit TRBD1. V gave up 4 bases and J gave up 4 bases; unmatched junction bases: 8. The CDR3 is 15 residues long. Per the germline V gene, CDR1 is SGHTA and CDR2 is FQGNSA. In nucleotides, the CDR3 is TGTGCCAGCAGCTCGCAGGGGGCTAAGGGAGAGACCCAGTACTTC. Translated: CASSSQGAKGETQYF.

This sequence joins TRBV5-6 and TRBJ2-7; D is unresolved. This CDR3 has 15 residues. Germline-derived CDR1 and CDR2 are SGHDT and YYEEEE. The V gene lost 0 bases and the J gene lost 1 base, with 11 bases spanning the gap. CDR3 bases: TGTGCCAGCAGCTTGGGGGCAGGTCCATCCTACGAGCAGTACTTC. Translated, it gives CASSLGAGPSYEQYF.

The chain is built from TRBV14 and TRBJ2-5, with 7 bases fitting TRBD2. This CDR3 has 15 amino acids. Trimming at V came to 3 bases and at J to 4 bases, leaving 8 bases not matched to a gene. Germline V gene sequence: CDR1 SGHDN, CDR2 FVKESK. CDR3: CASSHPKGGAETQYF. CDR3 bases: TGTGCCAGCAGCCATCCTAAGGGAGGGGCAGAGACCCAGTACTTC.

The chain recombines TRBV7-2 with TRBJ2-2; D gene ambiguous. The germline CDR1 and CDR2 sequences are SGHTA and FQGNSA. V was pared by 5 bases and J by 0 bases, with 16 bases between. The CDR3 covers 17 residues. The CDR3 DNA follows: TGTGCCAGCAGCCCCTACCAGGCTAGGGCGAACACCGGGGAGCTGTTTTTT. This encodes CASSPYQARANTGELFF.

V gene TRBV28 combines with J gene TRBJ2-2; TRBD1 aligns across 7 bases. CDR1 is MDHEN and CDR2 is SYDVKM in the germline V gene. The length of the CDR3 is 14 residues. The trim removed 8 bases at V and 4 bases at J, leaving 7 bases unmatched. Here the CDR3 DNA reads TGTGCCAGCGGTCTACAGGGGAGCACCGGGGAGCTGTTTTTT. Protein: CASGLQGSTGELFF.

This chain links TRBV10-3 with TRBJ2-2; a weak D match, TRBD1 (6 bases). The CDR3 has 15 amino acids. The germline V and J ends were trimmed by 2 bases and 0 bases, with 7 bases remaining between them. CDR1 ENHRY and CDR2 SYGVKD come from the germline V gene. The CDR3 region is CAISEGQSNTGELFF. CDR3 DNA sequence: TGTGCCATCAGTGAGGGACAGTCGAACACCGGGGAGCTGTTTTTT.

In this sample, this clone turned up once. Other DNA sequences from this sample encode an identical CDR3 as well. The CDR3 loop reads CATSRDPGDEQFF. CDR3 bases: TGTGCCACCAGCAGAGATCCGGGAGATGAGCAGTTCTTC. The chain has TRBV15 and TRBJ2-1, with D tentatively TRBD2 (6 bases). The V end lost 0 bases, the J end lost 8 bases, and 8 bases lay between the germline ends. The CDR3 runs to 13 residues. The germline V gene encodes CDR1 LNHNV and CDR2 YYDKDF (reference sequence).

J is TRBJ1-5 and V is TRBV7-2, with 7 nucleotides matching TRBD1. Unmatched junction bases numbered 11, after V lost 5 bases and J lost 1 base. CDR3 length equals 17 residues. Looked up from germline, CDR1 is SGHTA and CDR2 is FQGNSA. CDR3 in DNA: TGTGCCAGCAGCCCTAGTTGGGTCAGGGGGAGCAATCAGCCCCAGCATTTT. Translation gives CASSPSWVRGSNQPQHF.

The chain uses TRBV11-2 and TRBJ1-6; possible D gene TRBD1, 5 bases. Looked up from germline, CDR1 is SGHAT and CDR2 is FQNNGV. V lost 0 bases to trimming and J lost 9 bases, with 12 bases between them. The length of the CDR3 is 15 residues. The CDR3 bases are TGTGCCAGCAGCTTAGAGATGGGACTGTTTTCACCCCTCCACTTT. Protein sequence: CASSLEMGLFSPLHF.

This clone was seen only once. The chain recombines TRBV5-1 with TRBJ2-2; 8 positions match TRBD1. The CDR3 sequence is 16 residues long. The germline V gene encodes CDR1 SGHRS and CDR2 YFSETQ. V was pared by 4 bases and J by 5 bases, with 10 bases of the junction left unmatched. CDR3 DNA: TGCGCCAGCAGCCAGAACGGACAGGGTGTAACCGGGGAGCTGTTTTTT. Translating it yields CASSQNGQGVTGELFF.

Only one count was recorded for this clone. This chain connects TRBV10-3 to TRBJ2-1; TRBD2 might be the D (5 bases). The CDR3 is 14 residues long. Germline CDR1 reads ENHRY; CDR2 reads SYGVKD. The V end was cut by 3 bases, the J end by 5 bases, with 11 bases between. CDR3 loop: CAISDGAGNNEQFF. The CDR3 DNA follows: TGTGCCATCAGTGATGGCGCGGGCAACAATGAGCAGTTCTTC.

Regarding this clone: Different DNA sequences within this sample yield the same CDR3. V and J are TRBV4-2 and TRBJ2-5; 12 positions agree with TRBD2. This CDR3 region has 15 residues. Trimming took 4 bases from V and 2 from J; bases not matched to a gene: 2. CDR1 and CDR2 (germline): LGHNA, YNFKEQ. The DNA for the CDR3 is TGTGCCAGCAGCCCGCTAGCGGGGGGGCAAGAGACCCAGTACTTC. It codes for CASSPLAGGQETQYF.

The genes are TRBV18 and TRBJ2-7; no clear D gene. V was trimmed by 6 bases and J by 7 bases, leaving 7 bases between them. CDR1 KGHSH and CDR2 LQKENI come from the germline V gene. The CDR3 consists of 10 residues. The CDR3 here is CASSYTEQYF. In DNA, the CDR3 is TGTGCCAGCTCCTACACTGAGCAGTACTTC.

This clone was seen repeatedly, ten times or more. This rearrangement joins TRBV7-2 to TRBJ2-7; 7 nucleotides agree with TRBD2. The V and J ends lost 8 bases and 4 bases, in that order; junction bases with no gene match: 8. In germline, CDR1 is SGHTA, CDR2 FQGNSA. The CDR3 has 13 amino acids. CDR3 DNA sequence: TGTGCCAGCCTAGCCCCCGGGGGGTACGAGCAGTACTTC. Translated, it gives CASLAPGGYEQYF.

This chain uses TRBV29-1 with TRBJ2-2, with D hard to call. Trimming shortened V by 3 bases and J by 0 bases, and 5 bases separated the two germline ends. CDR1 is SQVTM, CDR2 ANQGSEA, per germline. CDR3 size: 13 residues. The CDR3 region is CSVDLTNTGELFF. CDR3 in DNA: TGCAGCGTTGACCTAACGAACACCGGGGAGCTGTTTTTT.

This chain uses TRBV27 with TRBJ2-7; 7 bases are a match to TRBD2. Germline CDR1 and CDR2: MNHEY and SMNVEV (reference sequence). The V and J ends lost 0 bases and 6 bases, in that order; junction bases with no gene match: 5. The CDR3 loop spans 14 amino acids. CDR3 sequence reads: CASSLSGGSGEQYF. For the CDR3, the DNA is TGTGCCAGCAGTTTATCGGGGGGGAGCGGCGAGCAGTACTTC.

This clone was counted between two and nine times. V gene TRBV10-1 combines with J gene TRBJ2-2, with TRBD2 matching over 7 bases. The CDR3 is made up of 14 amino acids. The germline V gene has CDR1 WNHNN and CDR2 SYGVQD (reference sequence). V shed 6 bases and J 0 bases; nucleotides not matched to a gene: 1. This CDR3 is CASRAGPNTGELFF. CDR3 nucleotide sequence: TGCGCCAGCAGAGCGGGACCGAACACCGGGGAGCTGTTTTTT.

The rearrangement uses TRBV5-4 and TRBJ2-1, with 9 bases identical to TRBD2. Losses at the gene ends were 0 bases for V and 9 bases for J; bases not matched to a gene: 16. Germline CDR1 and CDR2: SGHNT and YYREEE (reference sequence). This CDR3 is built from 18 residues. The CDR3 reads CASSLAFSRTSASSEQFF. CDR3 sequence (DNA): TGTGCCAGCAGCTTGGCCTTTTCTAGGACTAGCGCTTCAAGTGAGCAGTTCTTC.

CDR3 residues: CASRVTSSGANVLTF. The CDR3 nucleotides read TGTGCCAGCAGAGTTACCAGCTCTGGGGCCAACGTCCTGACTTTC. V is TRBV2 and J is TRBJ2-6; D is unclear. Looked up from germline, CDR1 is SNHLY and CDR2 is FYNNEI. Trimming took 6 bases from V and 0 from J, leaving 9 bases between them. The CDR3 has 15 residues. Full variable domain (missing parts from reference TRBV2 and TRBJ2-6): EPEVTQTPSHQVTQMGQEVILRCVPISNHLYFYWYRQILGQKVEFLVSFYNNEISEKSEIFDDQFSVERPDGSNFTLKIRSTKLEDSAMYFCASRVTSSGANVLTFGAGSRLTVL.

This chain joins TRBV16 and TRBJ1-2, with 7 bases matching TRBD1. V dropped 4 bases and J dropped 4; count of bases not matched to a gene: 9. Germline V gene sequence: CDR1 KGHSY, CDR2 FQNENV. This CDR3 is 15 amino acids long. The CDR3 DNA sequence: TGTGCCAGCAGCCCCCCCGACAGGGTGGTCTATGGCTACACCTTC. Translation: CASSPPDRVVYGYTF.

This chain joins TRBV7-3 and TRBJ2-3; D is perhaps TRBD1 or TRBD2 (6 bases each). CDR1 is SGHTA and CDR2 is FQGTGA in the germline V gene. V was cut by 1 base and J by 6 bases, with 11 bases left in between. The CDR3 extends over 14 amino acids. CDR3 amino acids: CASSLIRGLDTQYF. CDR3 DNA sequence: TGTGCCAGCAGCTTAATCCGGGGGCTCGATACGCAGTATTTT.

The chain is built from TRBV5-1 and TRBJ2-5, with D maybe TRBD2 (6 bases). This CDR3 comprises 14 residues. Germline assignment: CDR1 SGHRS and CDR2 YFSETQ. Trimming removed 5 bases from V and 1 base from J, with 12 bases in between. The CDR3 sequence is CASRGGRIQETQYF. In nucleotides, the CDR3 is TGCGCCAGCAGGGGAGGACGGATCCAAGAGACCCAGTACTTC. The whole variable domain, remainder taken from reference TRBV5-1 and TRBJ2-5, is KAGVTQTPRYLIKTRGQQVTLSCSPISGHRSVSWYQQTPGQGLQFLFEYFSETQRNKGNFPGRFSGRQFSNSRSEMNVSTLELGDSALYLCASRGGRIQETQYFGPGTRLLVL.

The V gene is TRBV9, the J gene TRBJ1-1, with D possibly matching TRBD1 (5 bases). V gave up 3 bases and J gave up 6 bases, with 15 bases separating them. Per the germline V gene, CDR1 is SGDLS and CDR2 is YYNGEE. The CDR3 consists of 14 residues. CDR3 in amino acids: CASSANPRDAEAFF. CDR3 DNA sequence: TGTGCCAGCAGCGCCAACCCCAGGGATGCTGAAGCTTTCTTT.

The genes are TRBV6-6 and TRBJ1-6; D perhaps matches TRBD1 (6 bases). The V gene's germline CDR1 is MNHNY and CDR2 SVGAGI (reference sequence). This CDR3 contains 16 residues. V gave up 7 bases and J gave up 7 bases, with 20 bases separating them. CDR3 bases: TGTGCCAGCAACTTACCCCCAGGGGCAAGCAATTCACCCCTCCACTTT. This codes for CASNLPPGASNSPLHF.

The V gene is TRBV10-3, the J gene TRBJ2-5; TRBD1 is a possible D gene (5 bases). Deletions cut 8 bases from V and 4 bases from J, with 11 bases between. The germline gives CDR1 ENHRY, CDR2 SYGVKD. The length of the CDR3 is 12 residues. The CDR3 region has the DNA TGTGCCATCGGGGCAGGGCCAGAGACCCAGTACTTC. Its protein is CAIGAGPETQYF.

V and J are TRBV4-1 and TRBJ2-3; 11 nucleotides line up with TRBD1. Germline values: CDR1 MGHRA, CDR2 YSYEKL. J lost 4 bases, V lost 2 bases, and 14 bases had no gene match. This CDR3 contains 19 residues. CDR3 amino acids: CASSQYPARDRGVSDTQYF. CDR3 DNA: TGCGCCAGCAGCCAATATCCCGCTCGGGACAGGGGGGTATCAGATACGCAGTATTTT.

The V and J genes are TRBV30 and TRBJ2-5; TRBD1 matches 8 bases. The CDR3 consists of 12 residues. J lost 5 bases, V lost 5 bases, and 4 bases had no gene match. Germline V CDR1 and CDR2: GTSNPN, SVGIG (reference sequence). CDR3 loop: CAWGQGWETQYF. The DNA of the CDR3 is TGTGCCTGGGGACAGGGATGGGAGACCCAGTACTTC.

The CDR3 region is CASSLVSGSNQPQHF. The CDR3 DNA sequence: TGTGCCAGCAGCTTAGTGTCAGGGAGCAATCAGCCCCAGCATTTT. The chain employs TRBV7-2 and TRBJ1-5; a weak D match, TRBD1 (5 bases). Trimming cost V 1 base and J 1 base, with 8 bases left between them. CDR3 length: 15 residues. Germline V lookup: CDR1 SGHTA, CDR2 FQGNSA. The complete variable domain, with remaining parts taken from reference TRBV7-2 and TRBJ1-5, reads GAGVSQSPSNKVTEKGKDVELRCDPISGHTALYWYRQSLGQGLEFLIYFQGNSAPDKSGLPSDRFSAERTGGSVSTLTIQRTQQEDSAVYLCASSLVSGSNQPQHFGDGTRLSIL.

The chain has TRBV18 and TRBJ2-1; possibly TRBD2 for D (5 bases). The CDR3 spans 18 residues. CDR1 and CDR2 from the germline V gene are KGHSH and LQKENI. The germline V and J ends were trimmed by 0 bases and 0 bases, with 15 bases remaining between them. The CDR3 here is CASSPPVRRVSSYNEQFF. CDR3 in DNA: TGTGCCAGCTCACCACCGGTACGGCGGGTTAGCTCCTACAATGAGCAGTTCTTC.